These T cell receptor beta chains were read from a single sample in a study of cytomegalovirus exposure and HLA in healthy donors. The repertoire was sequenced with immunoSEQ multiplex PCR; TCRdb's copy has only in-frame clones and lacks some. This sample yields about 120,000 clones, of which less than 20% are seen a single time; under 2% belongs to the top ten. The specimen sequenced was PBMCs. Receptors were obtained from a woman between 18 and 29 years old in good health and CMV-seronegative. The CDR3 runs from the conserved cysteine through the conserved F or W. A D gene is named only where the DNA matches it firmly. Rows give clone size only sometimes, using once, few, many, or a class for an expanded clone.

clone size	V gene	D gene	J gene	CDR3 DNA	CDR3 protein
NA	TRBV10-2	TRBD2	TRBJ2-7	TGCGCCAGCAGCGAATCCGGGACTAGTTACTACGAGCAGTACTTC	CASSESGTSYYEQYF
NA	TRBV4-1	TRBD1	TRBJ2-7	TGCGCCAGCAGCCAAGAGAGGACAGGGGGCCGCTACGAGCAGTACTTC	CASSQERTGGRYEQYF
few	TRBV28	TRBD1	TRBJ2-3	TGTGCCAGCAGTGACAGGGTTTTCACAGATACGCAGTATTTT	CASSDRVFTDTQYF
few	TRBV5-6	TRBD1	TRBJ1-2	TGTGCCAGCAGCTTGGTGGACAGGGGGCCCCATGGCTACACCTTC	CASSLVDRGPHGYTF
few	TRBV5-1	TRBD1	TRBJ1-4	TGCGCCAGCAGCTCTAGGACAGGGGGTAATGAAAAACTGTTTTTT	CASSSRTGGNEKLFF
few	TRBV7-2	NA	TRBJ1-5	TGTGCCAGCAGCAAAAGAACGAGAGGGCCGAGAGGGCCCGATCAGCCCCAGCATTTT	CASSKRTRGPRGPDQPQHF
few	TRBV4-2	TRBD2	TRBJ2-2	TGTGCCAGCAGCCAAGAGCCAGCGGGGGGGCCGGGCACCGGGGAGCTGTTTTTT	CASSQEPAGGPGTGELFF
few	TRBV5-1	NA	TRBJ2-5	TGCGCCAGCTCGAGGACAAGGCAAGAGACCCAGTACTTC	CASSRTRQETQYF
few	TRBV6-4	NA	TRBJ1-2	TGTGCCAGCAGTCCACAGGTGGCAGAGCCCTATGGCTACACCTTC	CASSPQVAEPYGYTF
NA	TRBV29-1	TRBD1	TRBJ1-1	TGCAGCGCCATGGGACAGGGGGGCACTGAAGCTTTCTTT	CSAMGQGGTEAFF
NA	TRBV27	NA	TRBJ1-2	TGTGCCAGCAGCCCAACAGATCTGAATGGCTACACCTTC	CASSPTDLNGYTF